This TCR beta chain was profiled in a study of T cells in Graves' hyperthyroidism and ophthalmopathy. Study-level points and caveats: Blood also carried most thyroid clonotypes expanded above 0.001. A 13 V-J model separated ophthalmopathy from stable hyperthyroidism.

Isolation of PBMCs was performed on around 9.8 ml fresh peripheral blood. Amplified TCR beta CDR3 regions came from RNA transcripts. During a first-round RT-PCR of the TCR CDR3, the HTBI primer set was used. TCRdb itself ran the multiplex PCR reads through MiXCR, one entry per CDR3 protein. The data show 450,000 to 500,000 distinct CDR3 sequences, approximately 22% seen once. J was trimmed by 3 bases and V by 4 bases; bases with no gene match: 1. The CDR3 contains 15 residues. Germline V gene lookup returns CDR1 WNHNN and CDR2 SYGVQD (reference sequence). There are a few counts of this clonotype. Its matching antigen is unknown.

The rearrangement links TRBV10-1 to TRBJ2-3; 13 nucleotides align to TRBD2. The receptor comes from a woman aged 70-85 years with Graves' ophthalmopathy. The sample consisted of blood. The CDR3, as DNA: TGCGCCAGCAGTGCGACTAGCGGGAGGACAGATACGCAGTATTTT. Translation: CASSATSGRTDTQYF.